The source of this TCR beta chain is a study of blood T cell repertoires in COVID-19. Contact with a PCR-confirmed or clinician-diagnosed COVID-19 case occurred within 2 weeks of entry. Trimming at V came to 7 bases and at J to 4 bases, leaving 4 bases not matched to a gene. This CDR3 contains 13 residues. CDR1 and CDR2 from the germline V gene are MDHEN and SYDVKM. The protocol was immunoSEQ multiplex PCR, while the TCRdb copy is restricted to in-frame clones and leaves out a portion. The data show 400,000 to 500,000 clones, 88% seen once. Input material: PBMCs or T cells enriched from blood (not recorded which). The rearrangement joins TRBV28 to TRBJ2-7, with TRBD1 matching 10 bases. This TCR was recovered from a woman aged 18-29 years who had been exposed to COVID-19. The DNA for the CDR3 is TGTGCCAGCAACGGGGGACAGGGGTACGAGCAGTACTTC. Amino acids: CASNGGQGYEQYF.